The rows below give T cell receptor beta chains drawn from one sample of a study of blood T cell repertoires in COVID-19. Sequenced by immunoSEQ multiplex PCR; TCRdb stores in-frame clones only, minus some. The sample yields over 75,000 clones, approximately 84% seen once. The sequencing sample was made of peripheral blood. The receptors were sampled from a man between 65 and 85 years old with acute or convalescent COVID-19. Each CDR3 is given with its conserved first and last residue. Fields, in order: CDR3 DNA, CDR3 protein, clone size, V gene, D gene, J gene. D genes are given only for firm matches. Size is omitted from some rows. Given values are once, few, many or a class for expanded clones.

CDR3nt: TGTGCCAGCAGTCCGGACACACTCTCAAAAACATACGAGCAGTACTTC; CDR3aa: CASSPDTLSKTYEQYF; abundance: -; v_gene: TRBV21-1; d_gene: -; j_gene: TRBJ2-7
CDR3nt: TGTGCCAGCAGCCCCGGGACAGGGTTATACGAGCAGTACTTC; CDR3aa: CASSPGTGLYEQYF; abundance: -; v_gene: TRBV5-7; d_gene: TRBD1; j_gene: TRBJ2-7
CDR3nt: TGTGCCAGCAGTTTACAGTTTCTGAACACCGGGGAGCTGTTTTTT; CDR3aa: CASSLQFLNTGELFF; abundance: -; v_gene: TRBV28; d_gene: -; j_gene: TRBJ2-2
CDR3nt: TGTGCCAGCAGCAAAGGGCACCCCTCAGCGGCCCTCACAGATACGCAGTATTTT; CDR3aa: CASSKGHPSAALTDTQYF; abundance: -; v_gene: TRBV21-1; d_gene: -; j_gene: TRBJ2-3
CDR3nt: TGCGCCAGCAGTCTTGGGGGGACAGGGCCCGGTGGGAACACCGGGGAGCTGTTTTTT; CDR3aa: CASSLGGTGPGGNTGELFF; abundance: -; v_gene: TRBV5-1; d_gene: TRBD1; j_gene: TRBJ2-2
CDR3nt: TGTGCCAGCAGCATGGACAGGGCGAACACTGAAGCTTTCTTT; CDR3aa: CASSMDRANTEAFF; abundance: once; v_gene: TRBV3-1/TRBV3-2; d_gene: TRBD1; j_gene: TRBJ1-1
CDR3nt: TGTGCCTGGAGTTTATTTAACTATGGCTACACCTTC; CDR3aa: CAWSLFNYGYTF; abundance: -; v_gene: TRBV30; d_gene: -; j_gene: TRBJ1-2
CDR3nt: TGTGCCTGGAGTGTTGGGCAGGGGGATTCACCCCTCCACTTT; CDR3aa: CAWSVGQGDSPLHF; abundance: -; v_gene: TRBV30; d_gene: TRBD1; j_gene: TRBJ1-6
CDR3nt: TGTGCCAGCACCCCGGACAGAGGAAACACCATATATTTT; CDR3aa: CASTPDRGNTIYF; abundance: many; v_gene: TRBV27; d_gene: -; j_gene: TRBJ1-3
CDR3nt: TGCGCCAGCACCACTGGTACGGGGTTGAGCTATGGCTACACCTTC; CDR3aa: CASTTGTGLSYGYTF; abundance: -; v_gene: TRBV5-1; d_gene: -; j_gene: TRBJ1-2
CDR3nt: TGTGCCAGCAGCTTATCTGGGCTAGCGGATACGTCCACAGATACGCAGTATTTT; CDR3aa: CASSLSGLADTSTDTQYF; abundance: -; v_gene: TRBV9; d_gene: TRBD2; j_gene: TRBJ2-3
CDR3nt: TGCGCCAGCAGTCTAGCCGGAACAGGGAATGGAAACGGAGGCTCCTACAATGAGCAGTTCTTC; CDR3aa: CASSLAGTGNGNGGSYNEQFF; abundance: few; v_gene: TRBV23-1; d_gene: -; j_gene: TRBJ2-1
CDR3nt: TGTGCCAGCAGCTTGGAACAAACAGATACGCAGTATTTT; CDR3aa: CASSLEQTDTQYF; abundance: -; v_gene: TRBV5-5; d_gene: -; j_gene: TRBJ2-3
CDR3nt: TGCGCCAGCAGTCAATCGCGGGACAGGACCTATTATAGCAATCAGCCCCAGCATTTT; CDR3aa: CASSQSRDRTYYSNQPQHF; abundance: -; v_gene: TRBV23-1; d_gene: TRBD1; j_gene: TRBJ1-5
CDR3nt: TGTGCCACCAGTGATCCTAGCGGGAGGGCCGGTAGTGAGCAGTTCTTC; CDR3aa: CATSDPSGRAGSEQFF; abundance: -; v_gene: TRBV24-1; d_gene: TRBD2; j_gene: TRBJ2-1
CDR3nt: TGTGCCAGCAGCTTAGCCGGGTTCTACGAGCAGTACTTC; CDR3aa: CASSLAGFYEQYF; abundance: -; v_gene: TRBV7-6; d_gene: -; j_gene: TRBJ2-7
CDR3nt: TGTGCCAGCAGCTTTTCGGGAGGAGAAGGAAACACCATATATTTT; CDR3aa: CASSFSGGEGNTIYF; abundance: -; v_gene: TRBV5-4; d_gene: -; j_gene: TRBJ1-3
CDR3nt: TGTGCCTGGAGTGTAGACCCAGGCCGTCGGCAGCCCCAGCATTTT; CDR3aa: CAWSVDPGRRQPQHF; abundance: -; v_gene: TRBV30; d_gene: -; j_gene: TRBJ1-5
CDR3nt: TGTGCCACCCGCCCCTCTCTAGGCCAAAAGACCCAGTACTTC; CDR3aa: CATRPSLGQKTQYF; abundance: -; v_gene: TRBV6-6; d_gene: -; j_gene: TRBJ2-5
CDR3nt: TGCGCCAGCAGCCAGAGGACGACAGGGGGCGCGTATGGCTACACCTTC; CDR3aa: CASSQRTTGGAYGYTF; abundance: -; v_gene: TRBV4-3; d_gene: TRBD1; j_gene: TRBJ1-2
CDR3nt: TGCGCCAGCAGAGGCAAATACAGGGGTGGAACTGAAGCTTTCTTT; CDR3aa: CASRGKYRGGTEAFF; abundance: -; v_gene: TRBV10-2; d_gene: TRBD1; j_gene: TRBJ1-1
CDR3nt: TGCGCCAGCAGGCGTCTCGGAGCGGGAGCAATCCAAGAGACCCAGTACTTC; CDR3aa: CASRRLGAGAIQETQYF; abundance: once; v_gene: TRBV5-1; d_gene: TRBD2; j_gene: TRBJ2-5
CDR3nt: TGCGCCAGCAGCTTGGGGACTAGCGGGAGCACAGATACGCAGTATTTT; CDR3aa: CASSLGTSGSTDTQYF; abundance: -; v_gene: TRBV5-1; d_gene: TRBD2; j_gene: TRBJ2-3
CDR3nt: TGTGCCAGCAGCGACAGCAGTGGCAGGATCTATGGCTACACCTTC; CDR3aa: CASSDSSGRIYGYTF; abundance: -; v_gene: TRBV11-2; d_gene: -; j_gene: TRBJ1-2
CDR3nt: TGTGCCAGCAGTGACAGGGGCATCGAAAAACTGTTTTTT; CDR3aa: CASSDRGIEKLFF; abundance: once; v_gene: TRBV6-1; d_gene: -; j_gene: TRBJ1-4
CDR3nt: TGTGCCAGCAGCTTTAGCGGAGGCTACGAGCAGTACTTC; CDR3aa: CASSFSGGYEQYF; abundance: -; v_gene: TRBV28; d_gene: -; j_gene: TRBJ2-7
CDR3nt: TGCGCCAGCAGCCTCGGACTGCCTTCGGAGGGATACTTC; CDR3aa: CASSLGLPSEGYF; abundance: -; v_gene: TRBV5-1; d_gene: -; j_gene: TRBJ2-7
CDR3nt: TGTGCCATTCGGCGGGCGGGGCAAAACACCGGGGAGCTGTTTTTT; CDR3aa: CAIRRAGQNTGELFF; abundance: -; v_gene: TRBV10-3; d_gene: -; j_gene: TRBJ2-2
CDR3nt: TGTGCCAGCAGCCCATATCTATCACCGGGGAGCTCCTACAATGAGCAGTTCTTC; CDR3aa: CASSPYLSPGSSYNEQFF; abundance: -; v_gene: TRBV7-3; d_gene: -; j_gene: TRBJ2-1
CDR3nt: TGTGCCAGCAGTTTATTCAGAAGGGAGGTGTTGACCGGGGAGCTGTTTTTT; CDR3aa: CASSLFRREVLTGELFF; abundance: -; v_gene: TRBV27; d_gene: -; j_gene: TRBJ2-2
CDR3nt: TGTGCCAGCAGCAGAGGACAGGGCAATGAGCAGTTCTTC; CDR3aa: CASSRGQGNEQFF; abundance: -; v_gene: TRBV7-9; d_gene: TRBD1; j_gene: TRBJ2-1
CDR3nt: TGTGCCACCAGGGAAAGCGGGTACTCCTACAATGAGCAGTTCTTC; CDR3aa: CATRESGYSYNEQFF; abundance: -; v_gene: TRBV24-1; d_gene: -; j_gene: TRBJ2-1
CDR3nt: TGTGCCAGCAGCTTCGGGACAGGCGATGAGCAGTTCTTC; CDR3aa: CASSFGTGDEQFF; abundance: once; v_gene: TRBV5-6; d_gene: TRBD1; j_gene: TRBJ2-1
CDR3nt: TGTGCCAGCAGCTCGCGGGACAGATCAATTAACTATGGCTACACCTTC; CDR3aa: CASSSRDRSINYGYTF; abundance: -; v_gene: TRBV9; d_gene: TRBD1; j_gene: TRBJ1-2
CDR3nt: TGTGCCAGCAGTACAATGCCCTCTGGGGCCAACGTCCTGACTTTC; CDR3aa: CASSTMPSGANVLTF; abundance: -; v_gene: TRBV28; d_gene: -; j_gene: TRBJ2-6
CDR3nt: TGTGCCAGCAGCGTAGAGGGACTAGCGGAGCAAGAGACCCAGTACTTC; CDR3aa: CASSVEGLAEQETQYF; abundance: many; v_gene: TRBV9; d_gene: TRBD2; j_gene: TRBJ2-5
CDR3nt: TGTGCCAGCAGCTTGGGGAGCACATACAATGAGCAGTTCTTC; CDR3aa: CASSLGSTYNEQFF; abundance: -; v_gene: TRBV5-5; d_gene: -; j_gene: TRBJ2-1
CDR3nt: TGTGCCTGGACACTAGCGGGAGGGAAGATAGATACGCAGTATTTT; CDR3aa: CAWTLAGGKIDTQYF; abundance: -; v_gene: TRBV30; d_gene: TRBD2; j_gene: TRBJ2-3
CDR3nt: TGTGCCAGCAGTAAACCCGACAGGGCCACCTACAATGAGCAGTTCTTC; CDR3aa: CASSKPDRATYNEQFF; abundance: once; v_gene: TRBV25-1; d_gene: TRBD1; j_gene: TRBJ2-1
CDR3nt: TGTGCCAGCAGGCCTGGAGTAGGAGAGACCTACAATGAGCAGTTCTTC; CDR3aa: CASRPGVGETYNEQFF; abundance: -; v_gene: TRBV28; d_gene: -; j_gene: TRBJ2-1
CDR3nt: TGTGCCAGCAGTAAAACCTACAACAGCCCAGAGACCCAGTACTTC; CDR3aa: CASSKTYNSPETQYF; abundance: -; v_gene: TRBV2; d_gene: -; j_gene: TRBJ2-5
CDR3nt: TGTGCCAGCAGCTTGGGGGGGGGAGGAGAGACCCAGTACTTC; CDR3aa: CASSLGGGGETQYF; abundance: -; v_gene: TRBV5-4; d_gene: TRBD2; j_gene: TRBJ2-5
CDR3nt: TGTGCCAGCAGCCAAGAGGACAGGGGACTCTATGGCTACACCTTC; CDR3aa: CASSQEDRGLYGYTF; abundance: -; v_gene: TRBV14; d_gene: TRBD1; j_gene: TRBJ1-2
CDR3nt: TGTGCCAGCAGCGTAGCCGGGAATCAGCCCCAGCATTTT; CDR3aa: CASSVAGNQPQHF; abundance: -; v_gene: TRBV9; d_gene: -; j_gene: TRBJ1-5
CDR3nt: TGCGCCAGCAGCTTGGACAGCCTGAACACTGAAGCTTTCTTT; CDR3aa: CASSLDSLNTEAFF; abundance: -; v_gene: TRBV5-1; d_gene: -; j_gene: TRBJ1-1
CDR3nt: TGTGCCATCAGACAAGACACTGATGGCTACACCTTC; CDR3aa: CAIRQDTDGYTF; abundance: few; v_gene: TRBV10-3; d_gene: -; j_gene: TRBJ1-2
CDR3nt: TGTGCCAGCAGCTGGGGGGGCGGCCCAGAAGATCAGCCCCAGCATTTT; CDR3aa: CASSWGGGPEDQPQHF; abundance: -; v_gene: TRBV7-9; d_gene: -; j_gene: TRBJ1-5
CDR3nt: TGTGCCAGCAGACAGGGCGGCTCCTATAATTCACCCCTCCACTTT; CDR3aa: CASRQGGSYNSPLHF; abundance: -; v_gene: TRBV25-1; d_gene: -; j_gene: TRBJ1-6
CDR3nt: TGTGCCAGCAGCTTGGGCGGACAGGCCGCGTACAATGAGCAGTTCTTC; CDR3aa: CASSLGGQAAYNEQFF; abundance: -; v_gene: TRBV5-4; d_gene: TRBD1; j_gene: TRBJ2-1
CDR3nt: TGTGCCAGCAGTCCTGGACAGGGCTATGGCTACACCTTC; CDR3aa: CASSPGQGYGYTF; abundance: -; v_gene: TRBV7-2; d_gene: TRBD1; j_gene: TRBJ1-2
CDR3nt: TGCGCCAGCAGCTTGGCCGGGACAGATACGCAGTATTTT; CDR3aa: CASSLAGTDTQYF; abundance: -; v_gene: TRBV5-1; d_gene: -; j_gene: TRBJ2-3
CDR3nt: TGTGCCAGCTCACCGAGATATCTGGAGGCAACTGGAAACACCATATATTTT; CDR3aa: CASSPRYLEATGNTIYF; abundance: few; v_gene: TRBV18; d_gene: -; j_gene: TRBJ1-3